A single sample is the source of the 3 T cell receptor beta chains below, sequenced in a study of breast tumors, draining lymph nodes, adjacent tissues. Using its own MiXCR run on the multiplex PCR reads, TCRdb lists one record per CDR3 protein. The data contain around 230,000 distinct CDR3 sequences, roughly a third of them singletons. Samples came from axillary lymph nodes draining the breast cancer. The source material was axillary lymph node tissue. The receptors stem from a female donor with breast cancer. Some clones in this sample may be carry-over from other donors' samples.

This clonotype was found many times. The chain is built from TRBV6-6 and TRBJ2-3, with D perhaps matching TRBD2 (5 bases). Germline loops: CDR1 MNHNY, CDR2 SVGAGI (reference sequence). V lost 7 bases and J lost 0, with 14 bases in between. CDR3 length: 15 residues. This CDR3 is CASNSIGLSTDTQYF. DNA for the CDR3: TGTGCCAGCAATTCGATAGGACTCAGCACAGATACGCAGTATTTT.

This clonotype has ten or more counts. The chain uses TRBV29-1 and TRBJ2-3; 9 nucleotides match TRBD1. CDR1 and CDR2 (germline): SQVTM, ANQGSEA. The CDR3 has 15 amino acids. The trim removed 1 base at V and 6 bases at J, leaving 8 bases unmatched. CDR3 DNA sequence: TGCAGCGTTGAAGGAGGGACAGGGAGTTCTGATACGCAGTATTTT. It is translated as CSVEGGTGSSDTQYF.

This clonotype was seen many times. This chain connects TRBV20-1 to TRBJ2-3; no definite D call. The ends were cut back, 6 bases at V and 0 bases at J, with 10 bases in the middle. This CDR3 region has 13 residues. CDR1 DFQATT and CDR2 SNEGSKA come from the germline V gene (reference sequence). This CDR3 reads CSAPLGSTDTQYF. CDR3 DNA: TGCAGTGCGCCCTTAGGCAGCACAGATACGCAGTATTTT.